Listed here are 6 T cell receptor beta chains from one sample, sequenced in a study of blood T cell repertoires in COVID-19 (TCRdb year 2020). Library preparation was by the immunoSEQ multiplex PCR assay. As stored in TCRdb, this immuneACCESS dataset retains in-frame rearrangements with V and J assigned. A fraction of the clones does not appear; measured against another copy, unresolved V genes explain less than half of the discrepancy, and the remainder lacks a known reason. Here the sample has under 500,000 clones; roughly 90% occur a single time. Approximately 4.3% of the sample is held by the ten biggest clonotypes. Sequencing was done on a sample of peripheral blood. The source of these receptors is a woman younger than 45 with acute or convalescent COVID-19.

This chain connects TRBV5-1 to TRBJ2-3, with D possibly being TRBD1 (6 bases). There are 14 residues in the CDR3. The V end was cut by 2 bases, the J end by 0 bases, with 7 bases between. Germline lookup yields CDR1 SGHRS and CDR2 YFSETQ. The CDR3 is CASSLGQSTDTQYF. CDR3 sequence (DNA): TGCGCCAGCAGCTTAGGACAGAGCACAGATACGCAGTATTTT.

The V and J genes are TRBV4-1 and TRBJ1-2, with 11 bases aligning to TRBD1. The CDR3 spans 17 residues. Germline lookup yields CDR1 MGHRA and CDR2 YSYEKL. Trimming took 1 base from V and 3 from J; bases not matched to a gene: 7. The CDR3 DNA follows: TGCGCCAGCAGCCAAGCTCCCGGGACAGGGGGGTACTATGGCTACACCTTC. It specifies CASSQAPGTGGYYGYTF.

V is TRBV15 and J is TRBJ1-1, with 7 bases fitting TRBD1. Trimming removed 0 bases from V and 0 bases from J; junction bases left unmatched: 4. The CDR3 is 16 residues long. Germline assignment: CDR1 LNHNV and CDR2 YYDKDF (reference sequence). CDR3 loop: CATSRERGQMNTEAFF. Written as DNA, the CDR3 is TGTGCCACCAGCAGAGAGAGGGGACAGATGAACACTGAAGCTTTCTTT. The complete variable domain, with remaining parts taken from reference TRBV15 and TRBJ1-1, reads DAMVIQNPRYQVTQFGKPVTLSCSQTLNHNVMYWYQQKSSQAPKLLFHYYDKDFNNEADTPDNFQSRRPNTSFCFLDIRSPGLGDTAMYLCATSRERGQMNTEAFFGQGTRLTVV.

A note on this clone: The same CDR3 arises from other DNA sequences in this sample as well. The chain has TRBV28 and TRBJ1-2, with 7 bases aligning to TRBD1. The CDR3 covers 13 residues. Trimming removed 5 bases from V and 3 bases from J; junction bases left unmatched: 3. Germline CDR1 and CDR2: MDHEN and SYDVKM. The CDR3 loop is CASSVGQHYGYTF. DNA for the CDR3: TGTGCCAGCAGTGTGGGACAGCACTATGGCTACACCTTC.

CDR3 sequence reads: CASSVATSGEQETQYF. CDR3 nucleotide sequence: TGTGCCAGCAGCGTAGCCACTAGCGGGGAACAAGAGACCCAGTACTTC. V is TRBV9 and J is TRBJ2-5, with 10 bases aligning to TRBD2. J lost 2 bases, V lost 0 bases, and 4 bases had no gene match. CDR1 SGDLS and CDR2 YYNGEE come from the germline V gene. There are 16 residues in the CDR3.

The chain carries TRBV11-2 and TRBJ2-7; 8 bases fit TRBD1. Germline CDR1 and CDR2: SGHAT and FQNNGV. The V segment lost 1 base and the J segment 1 base; nucleotides outside the gene matches: 6. The CDR3 contains 16 residues. CDR3 loop: CASSLGGTGYSYEQYF. CDR3 nucleotide sequence: TGTGCCAGCAGCTTAGGAGGGACAGGCTATTCCTACGAGCAGTACTTC.